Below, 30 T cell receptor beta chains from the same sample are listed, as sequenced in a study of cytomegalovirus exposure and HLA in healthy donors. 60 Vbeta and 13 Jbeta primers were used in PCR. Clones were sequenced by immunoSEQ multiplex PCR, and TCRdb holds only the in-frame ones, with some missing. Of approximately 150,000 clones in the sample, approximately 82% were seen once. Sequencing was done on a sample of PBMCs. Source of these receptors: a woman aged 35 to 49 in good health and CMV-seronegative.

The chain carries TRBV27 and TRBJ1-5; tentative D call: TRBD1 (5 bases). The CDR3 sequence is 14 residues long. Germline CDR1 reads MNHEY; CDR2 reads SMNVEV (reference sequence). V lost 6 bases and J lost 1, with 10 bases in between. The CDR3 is CASRGRQSNQPQHF. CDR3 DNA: TGTGCCAGCAGGGGCCGACAGAGCAATCAGCCCCAGCATTTT.

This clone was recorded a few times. The CDR3 loop reads CASAGTNNEKLFF. The CDR3 nucleotides read TGTGCCAGCGCCGGGACAAATAATGAAAAACTGTTTTTT. J is TRBJ1-4 and V is TRBV25-1; a possible D gene is TRBD1 (6 bases). Germline V lookup: CDR1 MGHDK, CDR2 SYGVNS. Trimming shortened V by 8 bases and J by 4 bases, and 11 bases separated the two germline ends. This CDR3 has 13 amino acids.

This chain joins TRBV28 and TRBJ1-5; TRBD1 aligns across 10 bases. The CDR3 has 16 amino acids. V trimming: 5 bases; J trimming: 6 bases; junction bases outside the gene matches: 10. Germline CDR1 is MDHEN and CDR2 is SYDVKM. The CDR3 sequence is CASSPGTGAPVQPQHF. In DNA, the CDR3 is TGTGCCAGCAGTCCCGGGACAGGGGCGCCAGTTCAGCCCCAGCATTTT.

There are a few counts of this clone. The CDR3: CASSLGGSTDTQYF. DNA of the CDR3: TGCGCCAGCAGCTTAGGCGGGAGCACAGATACGCAGTATTTT. The chain couples TRBV5-1 to TRBJ2-3, with D perhaps matching TRBD2 (5 bases). The length of the CDR3 is 14 residues. The V and J ends lost 2 bases and 0 bases respectively, with 7 bases between them. Germline V gene lookup returns CDR1 SGHRS and CDR2 YFSETQ. The variable domain in full, with the rest retrieved from reference TRBV5-1 and TRBJ2-3, is KAGVTQTPRYLIKTRGQQVTLSCSPISGHRSVSWYQQTPGQGLQFLFEYFSETQRNKGNFPGRFSGRQFSNSRSEMNVSTLELGDSALYLCASSLGGSTDTQYFGPGTRLTVL.

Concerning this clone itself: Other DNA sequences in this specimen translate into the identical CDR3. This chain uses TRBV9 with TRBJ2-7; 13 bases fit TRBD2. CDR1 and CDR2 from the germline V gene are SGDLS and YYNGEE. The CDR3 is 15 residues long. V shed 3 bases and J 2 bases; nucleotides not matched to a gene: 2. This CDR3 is CASSAGTSGTYEQYF. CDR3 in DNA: TGTGCCAGCAGCGCTGGGACTAGCGGGACCTACGAGCAGTACTTC.

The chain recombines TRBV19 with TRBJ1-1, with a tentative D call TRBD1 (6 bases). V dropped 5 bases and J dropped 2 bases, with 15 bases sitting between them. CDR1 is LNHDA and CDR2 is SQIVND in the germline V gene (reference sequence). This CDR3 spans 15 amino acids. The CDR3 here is CASSPRWGGNTEAFF. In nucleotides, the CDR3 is TGTGCCAGTAGTCCCCGTTGGGGGGGCAACACTGAAGCTTTCTTT.

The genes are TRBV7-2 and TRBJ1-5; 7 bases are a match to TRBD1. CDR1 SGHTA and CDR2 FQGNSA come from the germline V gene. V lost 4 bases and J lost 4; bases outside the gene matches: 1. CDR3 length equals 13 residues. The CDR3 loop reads CASSSDRNQPQHF. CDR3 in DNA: TGTGCCAGCAGCTCGGACAGGAATCAGCCCCAGCATTTT.

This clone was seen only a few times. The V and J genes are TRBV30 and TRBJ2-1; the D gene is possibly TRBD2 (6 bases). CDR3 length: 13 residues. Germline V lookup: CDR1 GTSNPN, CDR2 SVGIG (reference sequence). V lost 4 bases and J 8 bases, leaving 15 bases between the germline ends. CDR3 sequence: CAWTLAPVHEQFF. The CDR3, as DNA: TGTGCCTGGACCCTAGCGCCGGTCCATGAGCAGTTCTTC.

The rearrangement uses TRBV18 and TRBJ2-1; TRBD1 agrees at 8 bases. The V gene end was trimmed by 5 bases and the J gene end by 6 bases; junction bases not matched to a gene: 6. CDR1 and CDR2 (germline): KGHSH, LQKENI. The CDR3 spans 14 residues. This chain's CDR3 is CASSNGQGGNEQFF. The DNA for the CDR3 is TGTGCCAGCTCAAATGGACAGGGTGGCAATGAGCAGTTCTTC.

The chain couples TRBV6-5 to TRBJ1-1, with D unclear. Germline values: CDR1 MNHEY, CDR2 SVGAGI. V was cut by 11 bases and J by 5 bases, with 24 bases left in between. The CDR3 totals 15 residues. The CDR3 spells CAPLIWEVIGTEAFF. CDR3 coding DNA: TGTGCCCCCTTGATTTGGGAGGTTATAGGGACTGAAGCTTTCTTT.

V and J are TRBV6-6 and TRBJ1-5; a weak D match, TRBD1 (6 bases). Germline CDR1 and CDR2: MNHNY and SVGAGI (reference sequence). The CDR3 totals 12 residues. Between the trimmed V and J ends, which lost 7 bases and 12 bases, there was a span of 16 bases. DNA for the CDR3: TGTGCCAGCATAGGCACAAGACAGGTCCAGCATTTT. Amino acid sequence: CASIGTRQVQHF.

CDR3 sequence reads: CASSSLGEGMNTEAFF. The DNA of the CDR3 is TGTGCCAGCAGTTCACTCGGGGAGGGCATGAACACTGAAGCTTTCTTT. The chain is built from TRBV27 and TRBJ1-1; D is ambiguous. The V gene's germline CDR1 is MNHEY and CDR2 SMNVEV (reference sequence). CDR3 length equals 16 residues. V lost 4 bases and J lost 0, with 15 bases in between.

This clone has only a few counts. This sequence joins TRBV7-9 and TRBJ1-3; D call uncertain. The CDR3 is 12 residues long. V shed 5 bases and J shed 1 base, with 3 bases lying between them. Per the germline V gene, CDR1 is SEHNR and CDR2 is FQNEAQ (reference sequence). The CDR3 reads CASSPSGNTIYF. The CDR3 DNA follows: TGTGCCAGCAGCCCGTCTGGAAACACCATATATTTT. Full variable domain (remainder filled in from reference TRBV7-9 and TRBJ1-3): DTGVSQNPRHKITKRGQNVTFRCDPISEHNRLYWYRQTLGQGPEFLTYFQNEAQLEKSRLLSDRFSAERPKGSFSTLEIQRTEQGDSAMYLCASSPSGNTIYFGEGSWLTVV.

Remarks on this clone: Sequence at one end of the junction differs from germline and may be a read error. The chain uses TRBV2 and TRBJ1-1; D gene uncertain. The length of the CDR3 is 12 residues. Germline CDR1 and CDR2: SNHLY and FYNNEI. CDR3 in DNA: TGTGCCAGCACTGAAGATCAGGATAAAGCTTTCTTT. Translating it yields CASTEDQDKAFF.

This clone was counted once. In nucleotides, the CDR3 is TGTGCCAGCAGCTTAGAAGTACTAGCGGGGAGGAATGAGCAGTTCTTC. It is translated as CASSLEVLAGRNEQFF. The chain joins TRBV7-9 to TRBJ2-1; 10 bases match TRBD2. From germline, CDR1 is SEHNR and CDR2 FQNEAQ (reference sequence). The CDR3 totals 16 residues. The V and J ends lost 1 base and 7 bases, in that order; junction bases with no gene match: 7.

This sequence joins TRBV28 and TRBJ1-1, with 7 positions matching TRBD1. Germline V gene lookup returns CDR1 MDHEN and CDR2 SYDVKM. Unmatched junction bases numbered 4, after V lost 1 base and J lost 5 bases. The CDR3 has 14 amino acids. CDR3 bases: TGTGCCAGCAGTTTATCCCAGGGGGGAACTGAAGCTTTCTTT. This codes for CASSLSQGGTEAFF.

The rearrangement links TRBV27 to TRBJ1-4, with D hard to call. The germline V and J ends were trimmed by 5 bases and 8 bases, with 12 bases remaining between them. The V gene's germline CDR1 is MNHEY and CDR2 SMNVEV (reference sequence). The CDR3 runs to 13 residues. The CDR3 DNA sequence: TGTGCCAGCAGTGAGGGTCTCCGCGAAAAACTGTTTTTT. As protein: CASSEGLREKLFF.

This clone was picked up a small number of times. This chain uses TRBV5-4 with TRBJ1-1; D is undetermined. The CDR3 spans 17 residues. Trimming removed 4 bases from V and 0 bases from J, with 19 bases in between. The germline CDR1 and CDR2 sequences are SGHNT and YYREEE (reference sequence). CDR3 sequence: CASSPSSAGSMNTEAFF. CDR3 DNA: TGTGCCAGCAGCCCCTCGTCGGCAGGATCCATGAACACTGAAGCTTTCTTT.

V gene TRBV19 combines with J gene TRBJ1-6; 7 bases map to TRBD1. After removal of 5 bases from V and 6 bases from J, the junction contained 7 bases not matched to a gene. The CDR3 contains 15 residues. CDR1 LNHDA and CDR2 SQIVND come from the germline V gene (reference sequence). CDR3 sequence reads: CASSPTDRFNSPLHF. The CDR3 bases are TGTGCCAGTAGTCCTACGGACAGGTTTAATTCACCCCTCCACTTT.

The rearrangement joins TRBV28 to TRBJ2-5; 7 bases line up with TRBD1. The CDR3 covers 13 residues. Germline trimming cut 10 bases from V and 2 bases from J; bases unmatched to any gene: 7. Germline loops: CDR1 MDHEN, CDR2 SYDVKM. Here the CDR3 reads CATLQGYQETQYF. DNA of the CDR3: TGTGCCACCCTACAGGGGTATCAAGAGACCCAGTACTTC.

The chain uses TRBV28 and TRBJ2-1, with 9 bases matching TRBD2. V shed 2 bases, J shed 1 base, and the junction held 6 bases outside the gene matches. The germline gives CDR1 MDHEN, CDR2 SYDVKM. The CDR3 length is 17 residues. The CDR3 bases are TGTGCCAGCAGTTTAAATCGGGCGGGAGGGTCCTACAATGAGCAGTTCTTC. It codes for CASSLNRAGGSYNEQFF.

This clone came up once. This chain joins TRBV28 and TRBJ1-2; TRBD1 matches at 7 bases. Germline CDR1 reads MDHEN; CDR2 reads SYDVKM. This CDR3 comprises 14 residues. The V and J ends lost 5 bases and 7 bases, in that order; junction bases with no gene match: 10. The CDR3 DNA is TGTGCCAGCAGTCCGGCGGGACAGATGGTTGGCTACACCTTC. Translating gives CASSPAGQMVGYTF.

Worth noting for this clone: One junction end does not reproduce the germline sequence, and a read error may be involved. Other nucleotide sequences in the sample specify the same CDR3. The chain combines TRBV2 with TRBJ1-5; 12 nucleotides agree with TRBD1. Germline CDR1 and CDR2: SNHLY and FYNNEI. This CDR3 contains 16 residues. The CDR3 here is CASSRGQGARNQPQHF. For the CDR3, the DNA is TGTGCCAGCAGCAGGGGACAGGGGGCTCGCAATCAGCCCCAGCACTTT.

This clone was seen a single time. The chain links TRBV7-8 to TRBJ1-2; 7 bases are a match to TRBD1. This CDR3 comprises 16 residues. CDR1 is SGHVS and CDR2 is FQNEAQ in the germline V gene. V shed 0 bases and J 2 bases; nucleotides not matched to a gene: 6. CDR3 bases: TGTGCCAGCAGCTTAGCGGAGGGGGCGCCGAACTATGGCTACACCTTC. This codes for CASSLAEGAPNYGYTF.

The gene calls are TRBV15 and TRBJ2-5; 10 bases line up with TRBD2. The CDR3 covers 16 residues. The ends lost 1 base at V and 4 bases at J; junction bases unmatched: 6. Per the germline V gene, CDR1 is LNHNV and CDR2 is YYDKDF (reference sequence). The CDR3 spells CATSRGGLASLETQYF. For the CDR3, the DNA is TGTGCCACCAGCAGAGGGGGACTAGCGTCATTAGAGACCCAGTACTTC. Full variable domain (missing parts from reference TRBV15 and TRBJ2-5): DAMVIQNPRYQVTQFGKPVTLSCSQTLNHNVMYWYQQKSSQAPKLLFHYYDKDFNNEADTPDNFQSRRPNTSFCFLDIRSPGLGDTAMYLCATSRGGLASLETQYFGPGTRLLVL.

In DNA, the CDR3 is TGTGCCAGCAGTTCCATCGACAGGGGATACGAGCAGTACTTC. Translated, it gives CASSSIDRGYEQYF. The chain has TRBV28 and TRBJ2-7, with 8 bases that match TRBD1. The CDR3 is 14 amino acids. The V gene's germline CDR1 is MDHEN and CDR2 SYDVKM. The ends lost 4 bases at V and 4 bases at J; junction bases unmatched: 6.

The CDR3 is CASSFLGLTYEQYF. CDR3 coding DNA: TGTGCCAGCAGTTTTCTGGGGCTCACCTACGAGCAGTACTTC. The V gene is TRBV28, the J gene TRBJ2-7; possibly TRBD1 for D (5 bases). This CDR3 comprises 14 residues. Germline CDR1 MDHEN, CDR2 SYDVKM. V lost 3 bases and J 2 bases, leaving 11 bases between the germline ends.

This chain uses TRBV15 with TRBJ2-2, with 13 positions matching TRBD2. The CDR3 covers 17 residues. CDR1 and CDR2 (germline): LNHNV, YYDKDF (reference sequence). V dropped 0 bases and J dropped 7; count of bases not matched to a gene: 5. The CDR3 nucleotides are TGTGCCACCAGCAGAGATCGACTAGCGGGAGGACACGGGGAGCTGTTTTTT. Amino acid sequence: CATSRDRLAGGHGELFF.

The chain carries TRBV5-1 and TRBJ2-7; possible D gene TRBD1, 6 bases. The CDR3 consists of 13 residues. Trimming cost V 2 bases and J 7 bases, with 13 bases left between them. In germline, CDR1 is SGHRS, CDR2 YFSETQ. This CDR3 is CASSFDNDREQYF. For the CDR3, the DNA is TGCGCCAGCAGCTTCGACAACGACAGGGAGCAGTACTTC.

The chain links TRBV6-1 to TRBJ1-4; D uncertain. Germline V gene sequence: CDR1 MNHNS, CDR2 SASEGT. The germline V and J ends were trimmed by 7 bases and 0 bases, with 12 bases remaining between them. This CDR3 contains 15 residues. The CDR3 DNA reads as TGTGCCAGCACCAGACGAGGTCCAACTAATGAAAAACTGTTTTTT. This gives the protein CASTRRGPTNEKLFF.